The 21 T cell receptor beta chains below were found in one sample sequenced in a study of cytotoxic CD8 clonotypes in ibrutinib-treated CLL. Using immunoSEQ multiplex PCR, the repertoire was profiled, and TCRdb retains in-frame clones only, with some absent. Of tens of thousands of clones listed, roughly 54% are singletons. The sequences come from PBMCs, collected at disease progression, from a patient treated with ibrutinib. These receptors originate from a human donor with chronic lymphocytic leukemia.

The table lists this clone with a few counts. The gene calls are TRBV2 and TRBJ2-7; D is possibly TRBD1 (5 bases). The CDR3 has 17 amino acids. Trimming stripped 0 bases from V and 4 bases from J, with 19 bases between. Germline-derived CDR1 and CDR2 are SNHLY and FYNNEI. This CDR3 reads CASSEATYSGMGYEQYF. CDR3 nucleotides: TGTGCCAGCAGTGAAGCAACCTACTCAGGGATGGGGTACGAGCAGTACTTC.

This chain links TRBV5-6 with TRBJ2-1, with D hard to call. V dropped 3 bases and J dropped 3 bases, with 1 base sitting between them. The CDR3 runs to 11 residues. The germline CDR1 and CDR2 sequences are SGHDT and YYEEEE. This CDR3 reads CASSYYNEQFF. The CDR3 DNA is TGTGCCAGCAGCTACTACAATGAGCAGTTCTTC.

J is TRBJ2-1 and V is TRBV11-3; D is perhaps TRBD2 (7 bases). The V gene lost 0 bases and the J gene lost 4 bases, with 16 bases spanning the gap. This CDR3 comprises 17 residues. CDR1 SGHNT and CDR2 YENEEA come from the germline V gene. DNA for the CDR3: TGTGCCAGCAGCTTAGATTTAGGGGGGGCAAGGTACAATGAGCAGTTCTTC. Protein product: CASSLDLGGARYNEQFF. Full variable domain (outside the CDR3, taken from reference TRBV11-3 and TRBJ2-1): EAGVVQSPRYKIIEKKQPVAFWCNPISGHNTLYWYLQNLGQGPELLIRYENEEAVDDSQLPKDRFSAERLKGVDSTLKIQPAELGDSAVYLCASSLDLGGARYNEQFFGPGTRLTVL.

There are many counts of this clone. The CDR3 loop is CASSNTQATGANVLTF. In nucleotides, the CDR3 is TGTGCCAGCAGTAACACGCAGGCCACTGGGGCCAACGTCCTGACTTTC. This chain connects TRBV5-4 to TRBJ2-6; D gene unclear. Germline-derived CDR1 and CDR2 are SGHNT and YYREEE (reference sequence). This CDR3 region has 16 residues. V gave up 5 bases and J gave up 2 bases, with 14 bases separating them.

The chain joins TRBV2 to TRBJ1-2, with no clear D. The germline CDR1 and CDR2 sequences are SNHLY and FYNNEI. The V end lost 2 bases, the J end lost 7 bases, and 11 bases lay between the germline ends. This CDR3 contains 13 residues. The CDR3: CASSERATPGYTF. The CDR3 DNA sequence: TGTGCCAGCAGTGAAAGGGCCACCCCTGGCTACACCTTC.

The V gene is TRBV28, the J gene TRBJ1-2; a possible D gene is TRBD1 (6 bases). The CDR3 loop spans 15 amino acids. With 3 bases removed from V and 4 bases from J, the gap between germline ends came to 15 bases. Germline assignment: CDR1 MDHEN and CDR2 SYDVKM. DNA of the CDR3: TGTGCCAGCAGTTTTACGGACAGCCAGACCTATGGCTACACCTTC. As protein: CASSFTDSQTYGYTF.

This clone has only one observation. This chain joins TRBV5-1 and TRBJ2-2; D perhaps matches TRBD2 (6 bases). The CDR3 is made up of 16 amino acids. V shed 0 bases and J shed 4 bases, with 13 bases lying between them. The germline gives CDR1 SGHRS, CDR2 YFSETQ. The CDR3 sequence: CASSLAPQGGTGELFF. The CDR3 coding sequence is TGCGCCAGCAGCTTGGCCCCGCAGGGAGGCACCGGGGAGCTGTTTTTT.

This clone has just a few counts. The chain joins TRBV14 to TRBJ2-7; no firm D call. CDR3 length: 14 residues. From germline, CDR1 is SGHDN and CDR2 FVKESK. V was trimmed by 6 bases and J by 2 bases, leaving 14 bases between them. For the CDR3, the DNA is TGTGCCAGCAGGCGCTCTGGGGTGGCCTACGAGCAGTACTTC. Protein product: CASRRSGVAYEQYF.

CDR3 protein: CASSLEGYQPQHF. For the CDR3, the DNA is TGTGCCAGCAGCTTAGAAGGGTATCAGCCCCAGCATTTT. The genes are TRBV7-2 and TRBJ1-5; D remains ambiguous. The CDR3 covers 13 residues. The V gene's germline CDR1 is SGHTA and CDR2 FQGNSA. The V and J ends lost 1 base and 5 bases respectively, with 6 bases between them. Combining the CDR3 with reference TRBV7-2 and TRBJ1-5 gives the whole variable domain GAGVSQSPSNKVTEKGKDVELRCDPISGHTALYWYRQSLGQGLEFLIYFQGNSAPDKSGLPSDRFSAERTGGSVSTLTIQRTQQEDSAVYLCASSLEGYQPQHFGDGTRLSIL.

This clone was observed a few times. The rearrangement links TRBV2 to TRBJ1-4; TRBD1 matches at 10 bases. The CDR3 sequence is 14 residues long. Germline V gives CDR1 SNHLY, CDR2 FYNNEI. Trimming cost V 6 bases and J 7 bases; bases outside gene matches: 5. CDR3 amino acids: CASRETGGGEKLFF. The CDR3 DNA reads TGTGCCAGCAGGGAGACAGGGGGCGGTGAAAAACTGTTTTTT. Drawing the rest from reference TRBV2 and TRBJ1-4, the complete variable domain is EPEVTQTPSHQVTQMGQEVILRCVPISNHLYFYWYRQILGQKVEFLVSFYNNEISEKSEIFDDQFSVERPDGSNFTLKIRSTKLEDSAMYFCASRETGGGEKLFFGSGTQLSVL.

V is TRBV5-1 and J is TRBJ1-1; maybe TRBD1 (6 bases). The germline CDR1 and CDR2 sequences are SGHRS and YFSETQ. Trimming stripped 0 bases from V and 0 bases from J, with 18 bases between. The CDR3 spans 18 residues. DNA for the CDR3: TGCGCCAGCAGCTTGGAATTAAACAGGGTGATGATGAACACTGAAGCTTTCTTT. The encoded protein is CASSLELNRVMMNTEAFF. The variable domain in full, with the rest retrieved from reference TRBV5-1 and TRBJ1-1, is KAGVTQTPRYLIKTRGQQVTLSCSPISGHRSVSWYQQTPGQGLQFLFEYFSETQRNKGNFPGRFSGRQFSNSRSEMNVSTLELGDSALYLCASSLELNRVMMNTEAFFGQGTRLTVV.

This clone occurred a few times. This sample also contains other DNA sequences that code for the same CDR3. V is TRBV29-1 and J is TRBJ1-1, with a tentative D call TRBD1 (5 bases). The CDR3 is 12 residues long. The germline V gene has CDR1 SQVTM and CDR2 ANQGSEA. Trimming removed 4 bases from V and 2 bases from J, with 8 bases in between. The CDR3 nucleotides are TGCAGCGTTGGGGGGAAAAACACTGAAGCTTTCTTT. This sequence encodes CSVGGKNTEAFF. Combining the CDR3 with reference TRBV29-1 and TRBJ1-1 gives the whole variable domain SAVISQKPSRDICQRGTSLTIQCQVDSQVTMMFWYRQQPGQSLTLIATANQGSEATYESGFVIDKFPISRPNLTFSTLTVSNMSPEDSSIYLCSVGGKNTEAFFGQGTRLTVV.

The V and J genes are TRBV28 and TRBJ1-2; D possibly corresponds to TRBD1 (5 bases). V lost 8 bases to trimming and J lost 4 bases, with 8 bases between them. The CDR3 sequence is 11 residues long. Germline CDR1 MDHEN, CDR2 SYDVKM. The CDR3 is CASRDFYGYTF. The CDR3 DNA is TGTGCCAGCCGGGACTTCTATGGCTACACCTTC.

The chain recombines TRBV30 with TRBJ1-1; possible D gene TRBD1, 6 bases. V lost 1 base to trimming and J lost 4 bases, with 16 bases between them. Germline assignment: CDR1 GTSNPN and CDR2 SVGIG (reference sequence). The length of the CDR3 is 15 residues. Here the CDR3 DNA reads TGTGCCTGGAGTGCGGGAGGGGGGGCGTTCACTGAAGCTTTCTTT. Translated: CAWSAGGGAFTEAFF.

The chain uses TRBV30 and TRBJ1-4, with D perhaps matching TRBD1 (6 bases). Germline CDR1 and CDR2: GTSNPN and SVGIG (reference sequence). The length of the CDR3 is 13 residues. This CDR3 reads CAASQGFVEKLFF. The CDR3 DNA sequence: TGTGCGGCATCCCAGGGGTTTGTCGAAAAACTGTTTTTT.

The V gene is TRBV6-6, the J gene TRBJ2-7, with D hard to call. Germline V gives CDR1 MNHNY, CDR2 SVGAGI (reference sequence). This CDR3 is built from 16 residues. V was cut by 0 bases and J by 0 bases, with 12 bases left in between. The DNA of the CDR3 is TGTGCCAGCAGTTACTCGGCCGAGCCGAACTCCTACGAGCAGTACTTC. Its translation is CASSYSAEPNSYEQYF.

The chain joins TRBV11-1 to TRBJ2-1; D is possibly TRBD2 (6 bases). Deletions cut 1 base from V and 3 bases from J, with 10 bases between. Germline V lookup: CDR1 SGHAT, CDR2 FQDESV (reference sequence). This CDR3 has 15 residues. The CDR3 here is CASSLEGTFYNEQFF. The CDR3, as DNA: TGTGCCAGCAGCTTAGAAGGGACTTTCTACAATGAGCAGTTCTTC.

The rearrangement uses TRBV29-1 and TRBJ1-1; D perhaps matches TRBD1 (5 bases). In germline, CDR1 is SQVTM, CDR2 ANQGSEA. V lost 7 bases, J lost 3 bases, and 6 bases lay in between. The CDR3 has 10 amino acids. CDR3: CSGGDTEAFF. CDR3 nucleotides: TGCAGCGGAGGGGACACTGAAGCTTTCTTT. Variable domain in full (rest from reference TRBV29-1 and TRBJ1-1): SAVISQKPSRDICQRGTSLTIQCQVDSQVTMMFWYRQQPGQSLTLIATANQGSEATYESGFVIDKFPISRPNLTFSTLTVSNMSPEDSSIYLCSGGDTEAFFGQGTRLTVV.

This clone has just a few counts. V gene TRBV7-2 combines with J gene TRBJ1-4, with D tentatively TRBD1 (6 bases). This CDR3 comprises 15 residues. Germline V CDR1 and CDR2: SGHTA, FQGNSA. Trimming shortened V by 1 base and J by 6 bases, and 12 bases separated the two germline ends. The CDR3 sequence: CASSLGGQIYEKLFF. CDR3 nucleotide sequence: TGTGCCAGCAGCTTAGGGGGACAAATTTATGAAAAACTGTTTTTT.

The V gene is TRBV5-1, the J gene TRBJ2-5, with TRBD1 matching over 8 bases. The CDR3 has 15 residues. Germline V gene data show CDR1 as SGHRS and CDR2 as YFSETQ. Trimming removed 2 bases from V and 4 bases from J; junction bases left unmatched: 7. This CDR3 reads CASSLGTGFGETQYF. In DNA form, the CDR3 reads TGCGCCAGCAGCTTAGGGACAGGTTTCGGAGAGACCCAGTACTTC. Variable domain in full (rest from reference TRBV5-1 and TRBJ2-5): KAGVTQTPRYLIKTRGQQVTLSCSPISGHRSVSWYQQTPGQGLQFLFEYFSETQRNKGNFPGRFSGRQFSNSRSEMNVSTLELGDSALYLCASSLGTGFGETQYFGPGTRLLVL.

This clone was seen only a few times. CDR3 DNA sequence: TGTGCCAGCAGCTTAGAACAGGCTACCGGGGAGCTGTTTTTT. It codes for CASSLEQATGELFF. J is TRBJ2-2 and V is TRBV7-6, with a tentative D call TRBD1 (5 bases). Germline V CDR1 and CDR2: SGHVS, FNYEAQ. Trimming took off 1 base at V and 5 bases at J, with 8 bases between the two ends. CDR3 size: 14 residues. The entire variable domain, with the rest obtained from reference TRBV7-6 and TRBJ2-2, is as follows: GAGVSQSPRYKVTKRGQDVALRCDPISGHVSLYWYRQALGQGPEFLTYFNYEAQQDKSGLPNDRFSAERPEGSISTLTIQRTEQRDSAMYRCASSLEQATGELFFGEGSRLTVL.